This T cell receptor (beta chain) is drawn from a study of shared clonotypes between healthy human individuals. Whole-study results and caveats: The generation probabilities recorded for non-shared clonotypes fell below those of clonotypes shared by all four donors. On the whole, naive subsets had larger estimated richness than memory subsets had.

Comment on this clone: Its antigen remains unknown.

Template for every sorted-subset replicate PCR totaled approximately 200 ng DNA, some 30,000 T cell genomes. Produced via immunoSEQ multiplex PCR; TCRdb's table is partial and in-frame only. Of about 92,000 clones in the sample, 60% to 70% are singletons; the top ten hold approximately 46%. The receptor was derived from a man aged 25-45 years in good health. The sample was memory CD8+ T cells sorted from blood. Specified subset: CD45RO+ cells pooled with CCR7-negative TemRA cells.

The CDR3: CRAIDYGYTF. Here the CDR3 DNA reads TGCAGGGCGATCGACTATGGCTACACCTTC. V and J are TRBV20-1 and TRBJ1-2; D is unresolved. CDR3 size: 10 residues. Germline V gene data show CDR1 as DFQATT and CDR2 as SNEGSKA (reference sequence).